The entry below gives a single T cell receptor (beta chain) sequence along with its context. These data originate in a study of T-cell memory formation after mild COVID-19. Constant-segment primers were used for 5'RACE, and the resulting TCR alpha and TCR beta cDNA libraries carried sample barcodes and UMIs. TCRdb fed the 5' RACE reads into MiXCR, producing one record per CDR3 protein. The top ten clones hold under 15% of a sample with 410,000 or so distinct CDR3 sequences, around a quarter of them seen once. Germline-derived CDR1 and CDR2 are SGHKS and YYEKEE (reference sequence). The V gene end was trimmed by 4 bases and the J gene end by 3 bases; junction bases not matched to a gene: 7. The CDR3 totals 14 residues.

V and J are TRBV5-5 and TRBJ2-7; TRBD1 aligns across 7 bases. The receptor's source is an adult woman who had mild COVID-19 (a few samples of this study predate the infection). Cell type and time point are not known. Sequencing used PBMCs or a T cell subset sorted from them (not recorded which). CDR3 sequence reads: CASSVGQANYEQYF. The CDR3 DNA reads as TGTGCCAGCAGCGTCGGACAGGCAAACTACGAGCAGTACTTC. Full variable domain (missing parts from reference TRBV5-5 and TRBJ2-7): DAGVTQSPTHLIKTRGQQVTLRCSPISGHKSVSWYQQVLGQGPQFIFQYYEKEERGRGNFPDRFSARQFPNYSSELNVNALLLGDSALYLCASSVGQANYEQYFGPGTRLTVT.